This passage covers 30 T cell receptor beta chains from one sample sequenced in a study of blood T cells in healthy people across ages. Primers used in a second PCR of about 7 to 12 cycles were a sample-barcoded 5' primer and a J-beta primer mix. TCRdb called the 5' RACE reads again in MiXCR, with one record for every CDR3 protein. In the table there are about 1,500,000 distinct CDR3 sequences, roughly 40% of which are singletons. Source material: blood. The source is a woman aged 18-35 years in good health.

The chain links TRBV6-5 to TRBJ1-2; 7 bases match TRBD1. This CDR3 spans 14 amino acids. Germline V gene data show CDR1 as MNHEY and CDR2 as SVGAGI. With V trimmed by 3 bases and J by 2 bases, 3 bases remained unmatched. For the CDR3, the DNA is TGTGCCAGCAGTTATAGCAGGGGGAACTATGGCTACACCTTC. As protein: CASSYSRGNYGYTF.

In its sample, this clonotype was seen once. This sequence joins TRBV7-9 and TRBJ2-5, with 13 bases identical to TRBD2. Judging by the DNA end, TRBJ2-7 fits better; the J call may be wrong. The germline V gene has CDR1 SEHNR and CDR2 FQNEAQ (reference sequence). The CDR3 is 16 amino acids. As DNA, the CDR3 is TGTGCCAGCAGCAGGACTAGCGGGAGTAATCGCAACGAGCAGTACTTC. The encoded protein is CASSRTSGSNRNEQYF.

A word on this clonotype: With a much larger clone just one base away, this may be a read error. The V and J genes are TRBV7-8 and TRBJ2-1, with no clear D. The CDR3 covers 12 residues. CDR1 SGHVS and CDR2 FQNEAQ come from the germline V gene. Between the trimmed V and J ends, which lost 4 bases and 9 bases, there was a span of 10 bases. DNA for the CDR3: TGTGCCAGCAGCTCAGTGAGAGGTGAGCAGTTCTTC. Amino acids: CASSSVRGEQFF.

The chain links TRBV30 to TRBJ2-7; TRBD2 is a possible D gene (6 bases). V was trimmed by 0 bases and J by 3 bases, leaving 15 bases between them. Per the germline V gene, CDR1 is GTSNPN and CDR2 is SVGIG (reference sequence). This CDR3 contains 15 residues. CDR3 DNA: TGTGCCTGGAGTGTAGGGGCGGGAAGAAGCTACGAGCAGTACTTC. Translated: CAWSVGAGRSYEQYF.

The V and J genes are TRBV10-3 and TRBJ2-5; D possibly corresponds to TRBD1 (5 bases). The DNA matches TRBJ2-7 better at its end, which makes the J call doubtful. CDR1 is ENHRY and CDR2 is SYGVKD in the germline V gene. The CDR3 loop spans 18 amino acids. CDR3 loop: CAISRGWDSLPTTYEQYF. The CDR3 nucleotides are TGTGCCATCAGTAGGGGATGGGATTCCCTCCCCACCACCTACGAGCAGTACTTC.

The J gene is TRBJ2-1, the V gene TRBV2; possibly TRBD2 for D (5 bases). The length of the CDR3 is 13 residues. Trimming took 1 base from V and 6 from J, leaving 7 bases between them. The V gene's germline CDR1 is SNHLY and CDR2 FYNNEI. CDR3 bases: TGTGCCAGCAGTGAAGGGGCGGGCAATGAGCAGTTCTTC. It encodes CASSEGAGNEQFF. Complete variable domain (other parts from reference TRBV2 and TRBJ2-1): EPEVTQTPSHQVTQMGQEVILRCVPISNHLYFYWYRQILGQKVEFLVSFYNNEISEKSEIFDDQFSVERPDGSNFTLKIRSTKLEDSAMYFCASSEGAGNEQFFGPGTRLTVL.

The genes are TRBV27 and TRBJ2-7; D may be TRBD2 (6 bases). This CDR3 has 13 residues. V lost 8 bases and J lost 6, with 17 bases in between. Germline CDR1 MNHEY, CDR2 SMNVEV (reference sequence). The CDR3 DNA sequence: TGTGCCAGCGCCCTCATGGGGGGTGGCGAGCAGTACTTC. Translation gives CASALMGGGEQYF.

The chain combines TRBV12-3 or TRBV12-4 with TRBJ2-3; a weak D match, TRBD2 (6 bases). The CDR3 is made up of 14 amino acids. The germline V and J ends were trimmed by 5 bases and 9 bases, with 18 bases remaining between them. The CDR3 loop is CASSLGTPANTQYF. The DNA of the CDR3 is TGTGCCAGCAGTCTCGGGACTCCAGCAAACACGCAGTATTTT.

This chain connects TRBV12-3 or TRBV12-4 to TRBJ1-2; D is possibly TRBD1 (5 bases). With 7 bases removed from V and 4 bases from J, the gap between germline ends came to 19 bases. CDR3 length equals 15 residues. The CDR3 DNA is TGTGCCAGCAAGGCTGGGACCCCAAGCGGCTATGGCTACACCTTC. It codes for CASKAGTPSGYGYTF.

This clonotype has more than one count but fewer than ten. The chain joins TRBV19 to TRBJ2-1; D gene uncertain. Trimming cost V 7 bases and J 0 bases, with 13 bases left between them. The CDR3 is 15 amino acids. CDR1 LNHDA and CDR2 SQIVND come from the germline V gene (reference sequence). This chain's CDR3 is CASTGKANSYNEQFF. CDR3 DNA: TGTGCCAGTACTGGTAAGGCGAACTCCTACAATGAGCAGTTCTTC. Supplemented by reference TRBV19 and TRBJ2-1, the full variable domain reads DGGITQSPKYLFRKEGQNVTLSCEQNLNHDAMYWYRQDPGQGLRLIYYSQIVNDFQKGDIAEGYSVSREKKESFPLTVTSAQKNPTAFYLCASTGKANSYNEQFFGPGTRLTVL.

J is TRBJ2-3 and V is TRBV5-1; 12 bases align to TRBD2. The CDR3 runs to 17 residues. In germline, CDR1 is SGHRS, CDR2 YFSETQ. V lost 4 bases to trimming and J lost 0 bases; unmatched junction nucleotides: 6. CDR3 nucleotides: TGCGCCAGCAGCCCGATCGGACTAGCGGGGAGCACAGATACGCAGTATTTT. It encodes CASSPIGLAGSTDTQYF. The whole variable domain, filled in from reference TRBV5-1 and TRBJ2-3, reads KAGVTQTPRYLIKTRGQQVTLSCSPISGHRSVSWYQQTPGQGLQFLFEYFSETQRNKGNFPGRFSGRQFSNSRSEMNVSTLELGDSALYLCASSPIGLAGSTDTQYFGPGTRLTVL.

The chain recombines TRBV2 with TRBJ2-4, with D unresolved. The DNA end favors TRBJ2-7, so the J call may be wrong. CDR3 length: 13 residues. Germline V gene sequence: CDR1 SNHLY, CDR2 FYNNEI. The CDR3, as DNA: TGTGCCAGCAGGCCCCTCGACTCCTACGAGCAGTACTTC. Its protein is CASRPLDSYEQYF.

This clonotype was seen repeatedly, ten times or more. This rearrangement joins TRBV7-9 to TRBJ1-1; D is unresolved. Germline V CDR1 and CDR2: SEHNR, FQNEAQ (reference sequence). Trimming cost V 0 bases and J 7 bases, with 9 bases left between them. CDR3 length: 13 residues. The CDR3 bases are TGTGCCAGCAGCTTAGCGAGTCAGAATGAAGCTTTCTTT. It encodes CASSLASQNEAFF.

To note about this clonotype: Mismatch with germline at one junction end may stem from a read error. V is TRBV12-3 or TRBV12-4 and J is TRBJ2-1; D unclear. The CDR3 contains 16 residues. CDR3 nucleotide sequence: TGTGCCAGCAATTTAAGGGTGGAGAGCTCCTACAATGAGCAGTTCTTC. Its translation is CASNLRVESSYNEQFF.

CDR3 in DNA: TGCGCCAGCAGCCGAGGCCCTACGAGACTGGGGGGAAAGGAGCAGTACTTC. Its protein is CASSRGPTRLGGKEQYF. This chain uses TRBV4-1 with TRBJ2-7, with D perhaps TRBD2 (6 bases). This CDR3 spans 17 amino acids. V lost 4 bases, J lost 7 bases, and 26 bases lay in between. Germline CDR1 and CDR2: MGHRA and YSYEKL.

This sequence joins TRBV6-6 and TRBJ2-5; D gene ambiguous. CDR1 MNHNY and CDR2 SVGAGI come from the germline V gene (reference sequence). Trimming took 6 bases from V and 0 from J, leaving 14 bases between them. CDR3 size: 15 residues. The CDR3 region is CASSPARSYQETQYF. In DNA form, the CDR3 reads TGTGCCAGCAGCCCAGCCCGGTCGTACCAAGAGACCCAGTACTTC.

This chain uses TRBV6-6 with TRBJ2-2; D is possibly TRBD1 (5 bases). Trimming took off 8 bases at V and 6 bases at J, with 10 bases between the two ends. This CDR3 is built from 12 residues. CDR1 and CDR2 from the germline V gene are MNHNY and SVGAGI (reference sequence). CDR3 protein: CASLQGPGELFF. The CDR3 DNA follows: TGTGCCAGCCTCCAGGGTCCCGGGGAGCTGTTTTTT.

The rearrangement links TRBV12-3 or TRBV12-4 to TRBJ2-1; 7 nucleotides line up with TRBD2. The V segment lost 5 bases and the J segment 5 bases; nucleotides outside the gene matches: 12. The CDR3 has 16 residues. CDR3 sequence reads: CASSRREARFNNEQFF. CDR3 bases: TGTGCCAGCAGTCGCCGGGAGGCCAGATTCAACAATGAGCAGTTCTTC.

This chain links TRBV28 with TRBJ2-3, with TRBD2 matching 10 bases. V dropped 3 bases and J dropped 0; count of bases not matched to a gene: 6. Per the germline V gene, CDR1 is MDHEN and CDR2 is SYDVKM. The CDR3 covers 17 residues. The CDR3 nucleotides are TGTGCCAGCAGTTTCTCCCTAGCGGGGGAGAGCACAGATACGCAGTATTTT. Translating gives CASSFSLAGESTDTQYF.

The chain uses TRBV6-1 and TRBJ1-5, with D possibly being TRBD1 (5 bases). The CDR3 is 16 residues long. Germline CDR1 reads MNHNS; CDR2 reads SASEGT. V shed 5 bases and J shed 1 base, with 15 bases lying between them. Written as DNA, the CDR3 is TGTGCCAGCAGTCCAAGAGGGGTGGCGAGCAATCAGCCCCAGCATTTT. This sequence encodes CASSPRGVASNQPQHF.

The chain combines TRBV6-5 with TRBJ2-7; D ambiguous. With 2 bases removed from V and 5 bases from J, the gap between germline ends came to 10 bases. Germline CDR1 and CDR2: MNHEY and SVGAGI. The CDR3 sequence is 13 residues long. The DNA for the CDR3 is TGTGCCAGCAGTTACGCCCGACGGAACGAGCAGTACTTC. Its protein product is CASSYARRNEQYF.

This clonotype came up a few times. The chain employs TRBV12-3 or TRBV12-4 and TRBJ2-1; 7 bases agree with TRBD1. V trimming: 10 bases; J trimming: 5 bases; junction bases outside the gene matches: 11. The CDR3 is 14 residues long. Here the CDR3 reads CATSTDRRDNEQFF. CDR3 in DNA: TGTGCCACTTCTACGGACAGGCGAGACAATGAGCAGTTCTTC.

By proportion, this clonotype is medium-sized. This chain joins TRBV4-1 and TRBJ2-7; 9 bases agree with TRBD1. This CDR3 has 17 amino acids. Losses at the gene ends were 3 bases for V and 3 bases for J; bases not matched to a gene: 12. Germline V gene data show CDR1 as MGHRA and CDR2 as YSYEKL. CDR3: CASSQIYNRGLFYEQYF. CDR3 in DNA: TGCGCCAGCAGCCAGATATATAACAGGGGGCTCTTCTACGAGCAGTACTTC.

This chain connects TRBV4-1 to TRBJ2-3; TRBD1 aligns across 7 bases. Germline lookup yields CDR1 MGHRA and CDR2 YSYEKL. This CDR3 comprises 17 residues. V lost 0 bases to trimming and J lost 0 bases; unmatched junction nucleotides: 6. The chain's CDR3 is CASSQDRGGPSTDTQYF. The CDR3 coding sequence is TGCGCCAGCAGCCAAGATCGAGGGGGCCCCAGCACAGATACGCAGTATTTT.

The genes are TRBV9 and TRBJ2-6, with 9 bases fitting TRBD1. The ends lost 5 bases at V and 4 bases at J; junction bases unmatched: 7. Germline loops: CDR1 SGDLS, CDR2 YYNGEE. The CDR3 runs 16 residues. The CDR3 region is CASSGQGSDGANVLTF. CDR3 bases: TGTGCCAGCAGTGGACAGGGGTCAGACGGGGCCAACGTCCTGACTTTC.

The chain combines TRBV7-9 with TRBJ2-4, with D uncertain. There are 12 residues in the CDR3. The V end was cut by 10 bases, the J end by 1 base, with 8 bases between. Germline CDR1 and CDR2: SEHNR and FQNEAQ (reference sequence). DNA for the CDR3: TGTGCCACAGAGGTGGCCAAAAACATTCAGTACTTC. Amino acids: CATEVAKNIQYF.

The rearrangement links TRBV5-1 to TRBJ1-1; tentatively, D is TRBD1 (6 bases). Germline CDR1 is SGHRS and CDR2 is YFSETQ. V gave up 1 base and J gave up 3 bases, with 13 bases separating them. This CDR3 has 15 amino acids. CDR3 loop: CASSLRQGRDTEAFF. DNA of the CDR3: TGCGCCAGCAGCTTGAGGCAGGGGAGGGACACTGAAGCTTTCTTT.

Turning to this clonotype: Its ends do not fully match the called genes, so a read error is possible. The J gene is TRBJ2-1, the V gene TRBV7-2; D uncertain. The CDR3 spans 15 residues. Germline V gives CDR1 SGHTA, CDR2 FQGNSA. CDR3 sequence: CVSSLILDSYNEQFF. The CDR3 DNA follows: TGTGTCAGCAGCTTAATCTTGGACTCCTACAATGAGCAGTTCTTC.

V and J are TRBV2 and TRBJ2-7, with 13 positions matching TRBD2. CDR1 is SNHLY and CDR2 is FYNNEI in the germline V gene. There are 15 residues in the CDR3. Germline trimming cut 4 bases from V and 6 bases from J; bases unmatched to any gene: 6. The CDR3 DNA reads as TGTGCCAGCAGTGGGGGGACTAGCGGGGTCGGCGAGCAGTACTTC. This translates into CASSGGTSGVGEQYF.

This chain joins TRBV3-1 and TRBJ2-1; weak D call: TRBD2 (5 bases). Germline V lookup: CDR1 LGHDT, CDR2 YNNKEL (reference sequence). Deletions cut 0 bases from V and 7 bases from J, with 16 bases between. The CDR3 covers 16 residues. CDR3 sequence (DNA): TGTGCCAGCAGCCAAGATCGAGCATATAGAGGGAATGAGCAGTTCTTC. Its translation is CASSQDRAYRGNEQFF.